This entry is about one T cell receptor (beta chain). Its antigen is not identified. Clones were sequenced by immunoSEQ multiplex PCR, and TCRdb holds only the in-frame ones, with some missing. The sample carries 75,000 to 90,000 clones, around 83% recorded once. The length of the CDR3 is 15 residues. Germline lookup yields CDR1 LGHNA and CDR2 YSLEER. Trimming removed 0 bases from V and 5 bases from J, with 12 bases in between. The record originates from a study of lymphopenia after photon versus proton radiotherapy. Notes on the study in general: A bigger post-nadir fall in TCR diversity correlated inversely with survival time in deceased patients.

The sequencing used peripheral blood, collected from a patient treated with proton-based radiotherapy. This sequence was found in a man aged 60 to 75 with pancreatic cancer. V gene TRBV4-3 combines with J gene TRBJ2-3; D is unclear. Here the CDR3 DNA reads TGCGCCAGCAGCCAAGATTGGCTAGGTGGAGATACGCAGTATTTT. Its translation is CASSQDWLGGDTQYF.